A selection of T cell receptor beta chains follows, all from one sample in a study of T cells in Graves' hyperthyroidism and ophthalmopathy. TCRdb used MiXCR to reprocess the multiplex PCR reads, holding one entry per CDR3 protein. The sample lists hundreds of thousands of distinct CDR3 sequences, approximately 40% occurring once. Source material: blood. Receptors were obtained from a man between 18 and 29 years old with Graves' hyperthyroidism. Each CDR3 is given with its conserved first and last residue. A D gene is named only where the DNA matches it firmly. Clone size, where shown, is once, few, many, or a class for clones that have expanded.

len,j_gene,v_gene,d_gene,abundance,CDR3nt,CDR3aa
16,TRBJ2-7,TRBV5-8,NA,few,TGTGCCAGCAGCCCGGACAGACGGGTAGCAGCCTACGAGCAGTACTTC,CASSPDRRVAAYEQYF
13,TRBJ1-1,TRBV2,TRBD1,NA,TGTGCCAGCGTAGGGACAGGGAACACTGAGGCTTTCTTT,CASVGTGNTEAFF
13,TRBJ2-7,TRBV2,TRBD2,many,TGTGCCAGCAGCCCGGGACTACGCTACGAGCAGTACTTC,CASSPGLRYEQYF
16,TRBJ1-5,TRBV19,NA,many,TGTGCCAGTATGACGGGGGGGGGAGCTAGCAATCAGCCCCAGCATTTT,CASMTGGGASNQPQHF
15,TRBJ2-5,TRBV20-1,NA,many,TGCAGTGCCGTCTCTTCCGGGACGTCCATGGAGACCCAGTACTTC,CSAVSSGTSMETQYF
15,TRBJ1-3,TRBV5-1,NA,once,TGTGCCAGCAGCTTGGGGGGCGCCTCAAGAAACACCATATATTTT,CASSLGGASRNTIYF
17,TRBJ1-2,TRBV19,TRBD1,NA,TGTGCCAGTAGTATAGAGGGACAGGCCCTACCTCACTATGGCTACACCTTC,CASSIEGQALPHYGYTF
14,TRBJ1-5,TRBV20-1,NA,few,TGCAGTGCTAGCCCCGTGGGGGTAGGTCAGCCCCAGCATTTT,CSASPVGVGQPQHF
16,TRBJ1-1,TRBV5-1,NA,few,TGCGCCAGCAGCCCGCTTGACGCGCTGGGGAACACTGAAGCTTTCTTT,CASSPLDALGNTEAFF
13,TRBJ1-2,TRBV7-8,NA,few,TGTGCCAGCAGCTTAATGCCCGACTATGACTACACCTTC,CASSLMPDYDYTF
12,TRBJ2-2,TRBV29-1,TRBD2,many,TGCAGCGTTGCAGCGGGGACCGGGGAGCTGTTTTTT,CSVAAGTGELFF
15,TRBJ2-5,TRBV7-6,NA,few,TGTGCCAGCAGCCCGAGGGTCGGGGCCGGAGAGACCCAGTACTTC,CASSPRVGAGETQYF
14,TRBJ1-1,TRBV24-1,NA,NA,TGTGCCACCAGTCAACGGACGGAGAACACTGAAGCTTTCTTT,CATSQRTENTEAFF
18,TRBJ1-5,TRBV15,TRBD1,NA,TGTGCCACCAGCAGCCAATCGACAGGGGCCCCGGGCAATCAGCCCCAGCATTTT,CATSSQSTGAPGNQPQHF
14,TRBJ2-7,TRBV19,TRBD1,few,TGTGCCAGTAGTATCTACAGGGGGGACTACGAGCAGTACTTC,CASSIYRGDYEQYF
14,TRBJ2-7,TRBV10-3,NA,few,TGTGCCAGCAGCAAAGTCGATAGGGGCTACGAGCAGTACTTC,CASSKVDRGYEQYF
15,TRBJ2-7,TRBV20-1,NA,NA,TGCAGTGCCCCTGGGGGGGCAGGCCCGCCCTACGAGCAGTACTTC,CSAPGGAGPPYEQYF
13,TRBJ2-7,TRBV11-2,NA,few,TGTGCCAGCAGCTCAGTATTCCCCTACGAGCAGTACTTC,CASSSVFPYEQYF
14,TRBJ1-2,TRBV20-1,NA,NA,TGCAGTGCTACCTCGGGACCTCTAAGTAATGGCTACACCTTC,CSATSGPLSNGYTF
16,TRBJ2-2,TRBV2,NA,NA,TGTGCCAGCAGCCTTGGCCGGCGAGCGAACACCGGGGAGCTGTTTTTT,CASSLGRRANTGELFF
15,TRBJ1-5,TRBV9,TRBD1,NA,TGTGCCAGCAGCCCTACAGGACAGGCTAATCAGCCCCGGCATTTT,CASSPTGQANQPRHF
15,TRBJ1-4,TRBV20-1,TRBD1,many,TGCAGTGCTCGGACAGGAGAGGCAACTAATGAAAAACTGTTTTTT,CSARTGEATNEKLFF
14,TRBJ2-7,TRBV29-1,NA,NA,TGCAGCGTGGCCAAGGGAGCGGTGGTCTACGAGCAGTACTTC,CSVAKGAVVYEQYF
14,TRBJ1-3,TRBV20-1,TRBD1,NA,TGCAGTGTTCGGACAGGGGAATTTGGAAACACCATATATTTT,CSVRTGEFGNTIYF
14,TRBJ2-7,TRBV12-3/TRBV12-4,TRBD2,few,TGTGCCAGCAGTCTCCCCGGGACTAGCTACGAGCAGTACTTC,CASSLPGTSYEQYF
14,TRBJ1-5,TRBV7-2,NA,NA,TGTGACAGCTCACCAGCAGGGGCCAATCAGCCCCAGCATTTT,CDSSPAGANQPQHF
13,TRBJ2-7,TRBV11-1,TRBD2,NA,TGTGCCAGCAGTACTAGCGGGGACTACGAGCAGTACTTC,CASSTSGDYEQYF
12,TRBJ1-6,TRBV9,NA,many,TGTGCCAGCAGCGGCATCAATTCACCCCTCCACTTT,CASSGINSPLHF
14,TRBJ1-5,TRBV7-8,NA,many,TGTGCCAGCAGCACCCTTGGGGGCGTAGAGCCCCAGCATTTT,CASSTLGGVEPQHF
16,TRBJ1-4,TRBV2,NA,NA,TGTGCCAGCAGTGAAGGACGGAGGGGGTCGAGTGAAAAACTGTTTTTT,CASSEGRRGSSEKLFF
15,TRBJ1-4,TRBV7-2,TRBD1,many,TGTGCCAGCAGCTTCCGACAGGGGACTAATGAAAAACTGTTTTTT,CASSFRQGTNEKLFF
12,TRBJ2-7,TRBV7-2,TRBD2,NA,TGTGCCAGTAGAGCGGGAGCTCACGAGCAGTACTTC,CASRAGAHEQYF
12,TRBJ1-3,TRBV29-1,NA,NA,TGCAGCATTGAGTCGACTGGAAACACCATATATTTT,CSIESTGNTIYF
15,TRBJ2-7,TRBV19,TRBD2,many,TGTGCCAGCCAACAAAGCGGGAGTCTCGTCAGCGAGCAGTACTTC,CASQQSGSLVSEQYF
14,TRBJ2-7,TRBV29-1,TRBD2,NA,TGCAGCATTGCCTGGACTAGCGGGAGTGTCGAGCAGTACTTC,CSIAWTSGSVEQYF
15,TRBJ2-7,TRBV7-6,NA,many,TGTGCCAGCAGTCCTCGGGGCAGGGTATCCTACGAGCAGTACTTC,CASSPRGRVSYEQYF
13,TRBJ1-1,TRBV19,NA,many,TGTGCCAGTAGTAATGGGCGAGATGTTGAAGCTTTCTTT,CASSNGRDVEAFF